This entry is about one TCR beta chain. Its antigen is as yet unknown. This sample is drawn from a study of regulatory T cells in long-lasting Graves disease. Overall study: Those Graves' patients who were newly diagnosed had been on antithyroid drugs under 3 months. Study results and limitations: Persistent patients had more shared public clonotypes (around 2,500) than new patients (about 880). Graves' patients with persistent disease showed TCR diversity lower than patients newly diagnosed.

To make TCR beta libraries, researchers used iRepertoire HTBI primers and Arm-PCR of CDR3 regions. In TCRdb, the multiplex PCR reads were re-called with MiXCR into one record per CDR3 protein. The sample lists hundreds of thousands of distinct CDR3 sequences, 15% to 20% seen once, with around 19% in the top ten. The CDR3 totals 13 residues. Losses at the gene ends were 7 bases for V and 4 bases for J; bases not matched to a gene: 2. Germline lookup yields CDR1 SGHRS and CDR2 YFSETQ. Indicated time point: newly diagnosed GD, antithyroid drugs for less than 3 months. The TCR library used RNA extracted from PBMCs. The data were also submitted as part of a second study, on T cells in Graves' hyperthyroidism and ophthalmopathy. That report adds: A patient was excluded if there was uncontrolled infection, other autoimmune disease, pregnancy or lactation.

This sequence was found in a woman in her twenties or thirties with Graves disease. The rearrangement links TRBV5-1 to TRBJ2-1, with 10 bases lining up with TRBD1. Sample: peripheral blood mononuclear cells (PBMCs), taken at new diagnosis, from a patient treated with antithyroid drugs. The CDR3 is CASWTGGYNEQFF. CDR3 nucleotides: TGCGCCAGCTGGACAGGGGGATACAATGAGCAGTTCTTC.